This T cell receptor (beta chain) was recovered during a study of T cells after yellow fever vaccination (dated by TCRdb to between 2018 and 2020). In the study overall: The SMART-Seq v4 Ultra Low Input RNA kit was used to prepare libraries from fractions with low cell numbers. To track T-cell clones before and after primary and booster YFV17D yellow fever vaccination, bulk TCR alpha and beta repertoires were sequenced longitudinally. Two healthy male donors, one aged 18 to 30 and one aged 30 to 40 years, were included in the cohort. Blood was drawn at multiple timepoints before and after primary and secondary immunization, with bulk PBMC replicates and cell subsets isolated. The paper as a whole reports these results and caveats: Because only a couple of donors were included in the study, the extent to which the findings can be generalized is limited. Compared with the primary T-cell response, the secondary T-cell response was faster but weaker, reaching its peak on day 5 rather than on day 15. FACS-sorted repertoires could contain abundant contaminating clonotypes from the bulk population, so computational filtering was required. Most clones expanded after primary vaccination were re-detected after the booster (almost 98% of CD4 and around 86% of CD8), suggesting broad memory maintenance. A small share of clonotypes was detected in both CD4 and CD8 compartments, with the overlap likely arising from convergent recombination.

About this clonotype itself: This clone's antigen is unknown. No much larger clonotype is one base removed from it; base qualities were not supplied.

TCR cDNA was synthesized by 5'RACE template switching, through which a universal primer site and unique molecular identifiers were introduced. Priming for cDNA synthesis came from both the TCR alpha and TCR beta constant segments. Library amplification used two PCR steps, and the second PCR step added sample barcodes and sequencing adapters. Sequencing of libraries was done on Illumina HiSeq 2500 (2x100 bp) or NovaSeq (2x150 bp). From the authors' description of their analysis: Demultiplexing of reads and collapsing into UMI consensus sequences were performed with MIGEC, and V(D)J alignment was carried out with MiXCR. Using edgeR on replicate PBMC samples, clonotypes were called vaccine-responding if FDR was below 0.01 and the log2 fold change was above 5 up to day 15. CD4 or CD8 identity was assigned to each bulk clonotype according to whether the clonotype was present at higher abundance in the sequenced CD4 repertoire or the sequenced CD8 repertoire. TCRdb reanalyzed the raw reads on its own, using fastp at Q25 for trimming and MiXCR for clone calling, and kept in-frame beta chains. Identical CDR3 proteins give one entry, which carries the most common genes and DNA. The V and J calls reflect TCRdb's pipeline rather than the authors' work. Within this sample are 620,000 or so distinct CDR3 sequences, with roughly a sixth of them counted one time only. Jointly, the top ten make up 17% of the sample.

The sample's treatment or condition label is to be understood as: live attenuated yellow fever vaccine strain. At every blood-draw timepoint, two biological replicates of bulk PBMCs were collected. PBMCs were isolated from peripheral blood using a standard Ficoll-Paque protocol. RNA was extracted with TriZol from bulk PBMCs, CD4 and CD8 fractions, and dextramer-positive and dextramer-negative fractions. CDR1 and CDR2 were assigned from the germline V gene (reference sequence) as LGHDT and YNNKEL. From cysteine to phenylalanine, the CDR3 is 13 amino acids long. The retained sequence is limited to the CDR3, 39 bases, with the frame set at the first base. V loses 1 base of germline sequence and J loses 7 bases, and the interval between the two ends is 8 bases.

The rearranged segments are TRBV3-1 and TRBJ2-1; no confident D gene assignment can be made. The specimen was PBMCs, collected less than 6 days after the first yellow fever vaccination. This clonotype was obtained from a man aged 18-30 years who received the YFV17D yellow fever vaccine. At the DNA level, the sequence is TGTGCCAGCAGCCAAGTGTCCTGGAATGAGCAGTTCTTC. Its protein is CASSQVSWNEQFF.